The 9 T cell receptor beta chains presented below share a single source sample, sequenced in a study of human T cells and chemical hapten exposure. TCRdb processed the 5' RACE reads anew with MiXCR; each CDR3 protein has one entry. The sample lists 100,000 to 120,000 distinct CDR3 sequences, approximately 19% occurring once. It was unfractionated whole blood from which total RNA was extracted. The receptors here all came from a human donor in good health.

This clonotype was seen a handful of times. DNA of the CDR3: TGTGCCAGCAGCCAAGAGTGGGGTGACGGTCAGCCCCAGCATTTT. This sequence encodes CASSQEWGDGQPQHF. V is TRBV3-1 and J is TRBJ1-5; unclear D gene. V was shortened by 0 bases and J by 6 bases, with 12 bases between the two germline ends. CDR1 and CDR2 from the germline V gene are LGHDT and YNNKEL (reference sequence). The CDR3 loop spans 15 amino acids.

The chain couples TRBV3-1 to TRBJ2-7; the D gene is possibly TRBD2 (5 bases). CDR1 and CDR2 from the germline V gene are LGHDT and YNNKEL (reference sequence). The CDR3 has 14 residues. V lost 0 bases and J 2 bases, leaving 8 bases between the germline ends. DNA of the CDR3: TGTGCCAGCAGCCAAGATGGGCGGGCCTACGAGCAGTACTTC. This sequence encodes CASSQDGRAYEQYF.

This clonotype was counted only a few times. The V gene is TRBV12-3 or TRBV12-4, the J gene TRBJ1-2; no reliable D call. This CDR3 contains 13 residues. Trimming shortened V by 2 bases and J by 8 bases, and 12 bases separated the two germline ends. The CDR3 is CASSLRRGLGYTF. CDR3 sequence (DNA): TGTGCCAGCAGTTTAAGGAGAGGTCTGGGCTACACCTTC.

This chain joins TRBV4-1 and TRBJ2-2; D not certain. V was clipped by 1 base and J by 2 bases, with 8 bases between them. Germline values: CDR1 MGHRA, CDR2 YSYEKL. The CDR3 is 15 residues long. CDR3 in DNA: TGCGCCAGCAGCCAAGGGCTCCACAACACCGGGGAGCTGTTTTTT. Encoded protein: CASSQGLHNTGELFF.

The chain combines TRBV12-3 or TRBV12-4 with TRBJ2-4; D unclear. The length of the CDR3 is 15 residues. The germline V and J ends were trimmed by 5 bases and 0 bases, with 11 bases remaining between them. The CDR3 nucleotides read TGTGCCAGCAGTCCCCGGACCCCAGCCAAAAACATTCAGTACTTC. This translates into CASSPRTPAKNIQYF.

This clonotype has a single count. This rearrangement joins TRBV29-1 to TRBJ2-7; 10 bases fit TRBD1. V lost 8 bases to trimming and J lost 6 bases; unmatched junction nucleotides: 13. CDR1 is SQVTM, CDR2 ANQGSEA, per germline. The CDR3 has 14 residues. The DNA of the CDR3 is TGCAGCTGTTTCATCGGGACAGGGGTTGGCGAGCAGTACTTC. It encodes CSCFIGTGVGEQYF.

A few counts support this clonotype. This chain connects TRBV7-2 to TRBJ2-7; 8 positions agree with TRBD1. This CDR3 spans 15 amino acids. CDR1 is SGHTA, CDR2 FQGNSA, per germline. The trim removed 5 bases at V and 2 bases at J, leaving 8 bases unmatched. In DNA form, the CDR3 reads TGTGCCAGCAGCAGATGGACAGGGATGACCTACGAGCAGTACTTC. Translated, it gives CASSRWTGMTYEQYF.

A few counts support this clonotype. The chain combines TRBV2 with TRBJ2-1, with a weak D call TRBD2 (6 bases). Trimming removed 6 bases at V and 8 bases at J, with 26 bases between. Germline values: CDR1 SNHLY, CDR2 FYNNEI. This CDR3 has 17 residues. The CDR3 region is CASRIFFSGRAGDEQFF. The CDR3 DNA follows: TGTGCCAGCAGGATCTTCTTCTCCGGGAGAGCAGGAGATGAGCAGTTCTTC.

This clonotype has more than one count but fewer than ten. DNA for the CDR3: TGTGCCAGCAGTCTAGACAATCGGATTCAGTACTTC. Protein product: CASSLDNRIQYF. The chain is built from TRBV5-4 and TRBJ2-4; D not resolved. V lost 5 bases to trimming and J lost 10 bases, with 13 bases between them. Looked up from germline, CDR1 is SGHNT and CDR2 is YYREEE (reference sequence). The CDR3 is 12 residues long.